This T cell receptor beta chain is from a study of blood T cell repertoires in COVID-19. Trimming at V came to 5 bases and at J to 3 bases, leaving 10 bases not matched to a gene. Germline-derived CDR1 and CDR2 are SGHNT and YYREEE (reference sequence). The CDR3 extends over 16 amino acids. Grouping used clinical history reported by participants in a survey and questionnaire. The table came from immunoSEQ multiplex PCR; TCRdb's copy has only in-frame clones and leaves some out. The sample lists over 250,000 clones; around 90% were seen once. This chain links TRBV5-4 with TRBJ2-3, with 9 positions matching TRBD2. The sequenced sample was PBMCs or T cells enriched from blood (not recorded which). The clonotype comes from a young woman who had recovered from COVID-19. CDR3 in DNA: TGTGCCAGCAGTTCCAGGCCGGGACTAGCAACAGATACGCAGTATTTT. Translation: CASSSRPGLATDTQYF.